This T cell receptor beta chain emerged from a study of Graves' ophthalmopathy and Graves' hyperthyroidism (dated by TCRdb to 2016 to 2019). In the study overall: Peripheral blood was collected before any treatment was given, at the time of initial diagnosis. TCR beta repertoire signatures were used to distinguish Graves' ophthalmopathy from Graves' hyperthyroidism and to predict progression to ophthalmopathy. In total, 135 blood samples were TCR-sequenced: some 43 ophthalmopathy, some 72 hyperthyroidism and about 17 hyperthyroidism-to-ophthalmopathy patients. To explore V-J signatures that distinguish ophthalmopathy from hyperthyroidism, a discovery set of roughly 98 patients was enrolled, made up of over 40 with ophthalmopathy and around 60 with stable hyperthyroidism. For independent validation, a separate cohort was made up of some 18 hyperthyroidism patients plus 17 patients who later progressed from hyperthyroidism to ophthalmopathy. In over 5 hyperthyroidism patients, the T-cell repertoire of thyroid tissue was compared with the T-cell repertoire of blood. Following sampling, methimazole starting at 30 mg daily was administered to hyperthyroidism patients, and high-dose intravenous methylprednisolone was administered to ophthalmopathy patients.

The ophthalmopathy patients had moderately to severely active disease, with a Clinical Activity Score of 3 or higher, a NOSPECS grade of 4 or higher, and a disease duration of less than 3 months. Anyone with other autoimmune diseases, uncontrolled infections, pregnancy or lactation was excluded from the study. Clinical symptoms, serum thyroxine, TRAb, thyroid ultrasound and orbital computed tomography were used for diagnosis. Using Ficoll-Paque density gradient centrifugation, PBMCs were isolated from 10 ml of fresh peripheral blood. Total RNA was extracted using Trizol reagent, and RNA quality was checked on an Agilent 2100 Bioanalyzer. For repertoire sequencing, the TCR beta CDR3 regions were amplified from RNA transcripts. The first round was an RT-PCR using HTBI primers with the Qiagen OneStep RT-PCR kit, and this first round was followed by a second-round multiplex PCR, then size selection and purification. Sequencing of the libraries was carried out on an Illumina HiSeq2000 in paired-end mode with 100 bp reads. In the source study's methods: SOAPnuke was used for read processing, and reads with adapters, uncalled bases, a mean Phred below 15, or no exact constant-primer or identifier match were discarded. COPE v1.2.5 was used to merge high-quality paired reads. Unique nucleotide sequences were defined as clonotypes and aligned to IMGT TRB V, D and J references using MiTCR v1.1. The analysis was limited to V-J combinations with a frequency above 0.0001, which together covered over 99% of the repertoires. A TCR clonal expansion and chaos score per V-J combination was defined as the ratio of F50 clonal expansion to chaos observed in the TCRdist matrix. Features were reduced by Welch's t-statistics and random forest to about a dozen V-J combinations, which fed a naive Bayes classifier. The similarity between thyroid and blood repertoires was quantified using the Morisita-Horn index. The raw public data were reprocessed by TCRdb itself: fastp quality trimming at Q25, MiXCR clonotype calling, in-frame beta chains only. Each record represents a unique CDR3 protein, reported with the most common genes and DNA among its rows. The V and J calls reflect TCRdb's pipeline rather than the authors' work. This sample is represented by 660,000 or so distinct CDR3 sequences; approximately 39% of them were singletons. The ten most abundant clones make up over 2.5% of the sample.

The CDR3 numbers 14 residues from cysteine through phenylalanine. The retained sequence is limited to the CDR3, 42 bases, with the frame set at the first base. CDR1 is given as SGHTA and CDR2 as FQGTGA, both from the germline V gene. A note on this clonotype: This clone's antigen is unknown. This may be a read error, as it is one base from a much larger clone.

The investigation overall reported the following: Most expanded thyroid clonotypes with frequency above 0.001 were also detected in blood, suggesting blood repertoires may reflect the thyroid immune response. Sample size was not statistically predetermined, and group allocation was not concealed from the investigators. In validation, the model predicted ophthalmopathy progression with over 60% sensitivity and 72% to 80% specificity; more than ten predicted patients were CT-confirmed with GO in a median of about 6.1 months. Ophthalmopathy was separated from stable hyperthyroidism by the 13-signature model with about 90% sensitivity and roughly 82% specificity in cross-validation and with 80%/75% in the test set.

This TCR was sampled from an adult man with Graves' ophthalmopathy. The sample taken for sequencing was peripheral blood. The chain is encoded by TRBV7-3 joined to TRBJ1-1; confidence is insufficient to name the D gene. The CDR3 protein sequence reads: CASSLLTMNTEAFF. The nucleotide sequence is TGCGCCAGCAGCCTCCTGACAATGAACACTGAAGCTTTCTTT.